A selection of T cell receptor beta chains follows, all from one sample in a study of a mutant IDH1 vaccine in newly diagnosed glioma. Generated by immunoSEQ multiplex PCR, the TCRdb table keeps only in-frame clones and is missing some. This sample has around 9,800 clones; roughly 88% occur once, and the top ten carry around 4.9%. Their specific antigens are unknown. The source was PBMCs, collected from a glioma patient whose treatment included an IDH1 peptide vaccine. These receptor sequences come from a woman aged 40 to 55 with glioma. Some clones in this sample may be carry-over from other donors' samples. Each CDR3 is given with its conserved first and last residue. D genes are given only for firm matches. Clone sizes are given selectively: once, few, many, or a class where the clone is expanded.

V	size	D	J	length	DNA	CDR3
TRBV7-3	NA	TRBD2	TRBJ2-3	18	TGTGCCAGCAGCTTAACCGGGGGTAGCGGGACACAGTACGATACGCAGTATTTT	CASSLTGGSGTQYDTQYF
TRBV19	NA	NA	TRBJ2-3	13	TGTGCCACCTCATGGCAGATCACAGATACGCAGTATTTT	CATSWQITDTQYF
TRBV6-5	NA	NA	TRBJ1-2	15	TGTGCCAGCAGTTTATCAGGCGCGAGTGACTATGGCTACACCTTC	CASSLSGASDYGYTF
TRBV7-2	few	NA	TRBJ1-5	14	TGTGCCAGCAGCTTGGGGGGGTCAGGGCAGCCCCAGCATTTT	CASSLGGSGQPQHF
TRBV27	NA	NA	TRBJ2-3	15	TGTGCCAGCAGTCCCTACGGGAGTTTCACAGATACGCAGTATTTT	CASSPYGSFTDTQYF
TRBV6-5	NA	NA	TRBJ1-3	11	TGTGCCAGCAGCACACGAAACACCATATATTTT	CASSTRNTIYF
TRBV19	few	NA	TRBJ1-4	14	TGTGCCAGTAGTTTGTCTCGACGAAATGAAAAACTGTTTTTT	CASSLSRRNEKLFF
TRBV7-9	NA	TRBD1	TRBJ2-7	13	TGTGCCAGCGAGGGACAGGGGGCGGGAGAGCAGTACTTC	CASEGQGAGEQYF
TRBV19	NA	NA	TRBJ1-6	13	TGTGCCAGTAGGTGGACCGAGAATTCACCCCTCCACTTT	CASRWTENSPLHF
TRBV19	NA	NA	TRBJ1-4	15	TGTGCCAGTAGTGAACGGGGCCTCGGGGATGAAAAACTGTTTTTT	CASSERGLGDEKLFF
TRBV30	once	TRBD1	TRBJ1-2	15	TGTGCCTGGAGTGTGGGACAGGGGGTTAACTATGGCTACACCTTC	CAWSVGQGVNYGYTF
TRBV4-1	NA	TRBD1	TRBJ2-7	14	TGCGCCAGCAGCCACCGACAGGGGGGATACGAGCAGTACTTC	CASSHRQGGYEQYF
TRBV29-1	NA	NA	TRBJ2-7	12	TGCAGCGTTGAACAGGGAAGGTACGAGCAGTACTTC	CSVEQGRYEQYF
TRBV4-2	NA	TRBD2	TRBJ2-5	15	TGTGCCAGCAGCCGATCGACTAGCGAAGAAGAGACCCAGTACTTC	CASSRSTSEEETQYF
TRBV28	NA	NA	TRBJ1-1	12	TGTGCCAGCAGCCTCAACAGGTTTGAAGCTTTCTTT	CASSLNRFEAFF
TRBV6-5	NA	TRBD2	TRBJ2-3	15	TGTGCCAGCAGGACTAGCGGGGGGGTCGGAGATACGCAGTATTTT	CASRTSGGVGDTQYF
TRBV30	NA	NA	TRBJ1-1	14	TGTGCCTGGGCCCGGGGGGCTTTAGGCACTGAAGCTTTCTTT	CAWARGALGTEAFF
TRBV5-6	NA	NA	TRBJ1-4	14	TGTGCCAGCAGCTTGTCGGGGGTATTGGGAAAACTGTTTTTT	CASSLSGVLGKLFF
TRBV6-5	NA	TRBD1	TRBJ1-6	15	TGTGCCAGCACCTCTCAGACAGGGAATAATTCACCCCTCCACTTT	CASTSQTGNNSPLHF
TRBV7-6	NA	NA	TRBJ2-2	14	TGTGCCAGCAGCCCCCGGGCTTCGGGCGGGGAGCTGTTTTTT	CASSPRASGGELFF